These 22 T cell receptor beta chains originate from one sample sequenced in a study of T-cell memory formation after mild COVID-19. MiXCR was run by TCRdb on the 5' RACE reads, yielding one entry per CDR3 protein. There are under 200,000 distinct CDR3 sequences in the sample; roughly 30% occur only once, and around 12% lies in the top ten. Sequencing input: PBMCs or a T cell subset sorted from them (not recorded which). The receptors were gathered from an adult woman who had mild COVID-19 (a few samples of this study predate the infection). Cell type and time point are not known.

The CDR3 nucleotides read TGTGCCAGTAGTATCGTAACAGGGAATTCACCCCTCCACTTT. Its protein is CASSIVTGNSPLHF. The genes are TRBV19 and TRBJ1-6; D is possibly TRBD1 (6 bases). The germline V gene encodes CDR1 LNHDA and CDR2 SQIVND (reference sequence). The CDR3 contains 14 residues. V was pared by 3 bases and J by 7 bases, with 10 bases between.

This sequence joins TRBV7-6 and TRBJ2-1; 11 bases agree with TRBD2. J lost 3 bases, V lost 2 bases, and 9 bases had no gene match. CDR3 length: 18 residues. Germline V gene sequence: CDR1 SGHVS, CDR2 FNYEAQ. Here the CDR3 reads CASSLMGSGRDIYNEQFF. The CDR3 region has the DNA TGTGCCAGCAGCTTAATGGGTAGCGGGAGGGATATCTACAATGAGCAGTTCTTC.

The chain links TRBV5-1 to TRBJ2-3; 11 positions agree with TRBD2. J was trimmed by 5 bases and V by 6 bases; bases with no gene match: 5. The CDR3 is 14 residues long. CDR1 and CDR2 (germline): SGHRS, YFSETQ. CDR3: CASTGTSGGDTQYF. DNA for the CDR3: TGCGCCAGCACAGGGACTAGCGGCGGAGATACGCAGTATTTT. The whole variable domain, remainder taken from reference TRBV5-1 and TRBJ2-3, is KAGVTQTPRYLIKTRGQQVTLSCSPISGHRSVSWYQQTPGQGLQFLFEYFSETQRNKGNFPGRFSGRQFSNSRSEMNVSTLELGDSALYLCASTGTSGGDTQYFGPGTRLTVL.

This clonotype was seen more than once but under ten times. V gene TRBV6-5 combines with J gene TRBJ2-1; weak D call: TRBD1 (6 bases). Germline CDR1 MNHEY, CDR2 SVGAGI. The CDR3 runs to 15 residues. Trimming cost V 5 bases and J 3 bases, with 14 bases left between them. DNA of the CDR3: TGTGCCAGCAGTAGAACAGGGTCCGACTACAATGAGCAGTTCTTC. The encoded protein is CASSRTGSDYNEQFF.

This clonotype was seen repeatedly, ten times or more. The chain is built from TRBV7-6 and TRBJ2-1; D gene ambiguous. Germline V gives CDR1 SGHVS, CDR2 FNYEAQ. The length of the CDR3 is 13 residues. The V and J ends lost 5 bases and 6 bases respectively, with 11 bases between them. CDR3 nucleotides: TGTGCCAGCAGCATAAGGGTCGGCAATGAGCAGTTCTTC. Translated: CASSIRVGNEQFF.

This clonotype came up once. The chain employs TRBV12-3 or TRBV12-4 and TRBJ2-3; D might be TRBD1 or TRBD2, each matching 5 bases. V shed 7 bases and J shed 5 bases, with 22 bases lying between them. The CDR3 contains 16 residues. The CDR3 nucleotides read TGTGCCAGCACCTTCCTTAGGGGAGTTCGGCAAGATACGCAGTATTTT. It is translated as CASTFLRGVRQDTQYF.

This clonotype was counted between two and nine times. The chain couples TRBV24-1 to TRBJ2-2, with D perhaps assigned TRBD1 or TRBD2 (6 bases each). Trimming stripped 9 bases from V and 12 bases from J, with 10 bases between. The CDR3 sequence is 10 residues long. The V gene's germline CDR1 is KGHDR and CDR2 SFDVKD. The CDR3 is CATGGGKLFF. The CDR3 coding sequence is TGTGCCACCGGAGGGGGGAAGCTGTTTTTT.

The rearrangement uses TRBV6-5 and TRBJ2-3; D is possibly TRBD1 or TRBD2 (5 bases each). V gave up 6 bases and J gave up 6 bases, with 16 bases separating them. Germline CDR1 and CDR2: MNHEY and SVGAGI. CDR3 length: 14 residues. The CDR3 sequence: CASRPGTAVDTQYF. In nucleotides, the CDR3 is TGTGCCAGCAGGCCCGGGACCGCCGTGGATACGCAGTATTTT.

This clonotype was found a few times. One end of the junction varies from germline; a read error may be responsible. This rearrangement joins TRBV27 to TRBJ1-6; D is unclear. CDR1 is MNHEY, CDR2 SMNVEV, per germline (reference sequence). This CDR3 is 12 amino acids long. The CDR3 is CASSLADSPLHF. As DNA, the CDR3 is TGTGCCAGCAGTTTAGCGGATTCGCCCCTCCACTTT.

CDR3 region: CASSYRQYEQYF. Here the CDR3 DNA reads TGTGCCAGCAGTTACCGACAGTACGAGCAGTACTTC. V is TRBV6-2 or TRBV6-3 and J is TRBJ2-7, with D tentatively TRBD1 (5 bases). Trimming removed 2 bases from V and 4 bases from J, with 6 bases in between. This CDR3 is built from 12 residues. Per the germline V gene, CDR1 is MNHEY and CDR2 is SVGEGT.

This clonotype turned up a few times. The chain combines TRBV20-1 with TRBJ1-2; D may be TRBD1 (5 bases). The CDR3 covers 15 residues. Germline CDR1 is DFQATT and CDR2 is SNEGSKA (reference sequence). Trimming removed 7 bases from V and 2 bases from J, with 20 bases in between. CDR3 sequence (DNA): TGCAGTGGTCTGGGTCCGGGACCGAGGAACTATGGCTACACCTTC. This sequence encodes CSGLGPGPRNYGYTF.

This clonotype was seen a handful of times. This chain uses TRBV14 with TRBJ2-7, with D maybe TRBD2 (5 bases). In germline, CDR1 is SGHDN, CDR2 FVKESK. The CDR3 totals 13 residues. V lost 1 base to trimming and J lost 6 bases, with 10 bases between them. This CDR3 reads CASSQVEGTEQYF. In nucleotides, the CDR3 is TGTGCCAGCAGCCAAGTAGAGGGCACCGAGCAGTACTTC.

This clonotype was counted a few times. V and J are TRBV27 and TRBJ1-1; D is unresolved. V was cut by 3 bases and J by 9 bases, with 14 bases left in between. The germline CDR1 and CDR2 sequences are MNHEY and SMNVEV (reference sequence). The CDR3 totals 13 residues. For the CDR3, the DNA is TGTGCCAGCAGTTTGCGGGATTCCGTAAAAGCTTTCTTT. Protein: CASSLRDSVKAFF.

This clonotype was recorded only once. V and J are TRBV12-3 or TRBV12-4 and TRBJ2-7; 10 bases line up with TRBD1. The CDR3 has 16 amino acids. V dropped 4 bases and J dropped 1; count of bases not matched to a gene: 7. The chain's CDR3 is CASSSPGQGMSYEQYF. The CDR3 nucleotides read TGTGCCAGCAGTTCCCCGGGACAGGGGATGTCCTACGAGCAGTACTTC.

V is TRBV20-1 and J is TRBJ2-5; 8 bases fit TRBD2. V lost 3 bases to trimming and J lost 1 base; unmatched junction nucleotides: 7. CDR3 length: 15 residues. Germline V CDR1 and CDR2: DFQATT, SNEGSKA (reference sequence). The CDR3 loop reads CSASAPGGGQETQYF. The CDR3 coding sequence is TGCAGTGCTAGCGCACCCGGGGGGGGCCAAGAGACCCAGTACTTC.

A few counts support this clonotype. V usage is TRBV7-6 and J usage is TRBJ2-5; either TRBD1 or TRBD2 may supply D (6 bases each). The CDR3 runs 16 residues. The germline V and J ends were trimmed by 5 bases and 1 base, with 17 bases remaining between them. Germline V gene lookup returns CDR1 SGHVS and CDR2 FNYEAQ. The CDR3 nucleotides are TGTGCCAGCAGCATTACAGGGACTGTCCCCCAAGAGACCCAGTACTTC. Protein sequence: CASSITGTVPQETQYF. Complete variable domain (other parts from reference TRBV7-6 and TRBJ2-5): GAGVSQSPRYKVTKRGQDVALRCDPISGHVSLYWYRQALGQGPEFLTYFNYEAQQDKSGLPNDRFSAERPEGSISTLTIQRTEQRDSAMYRCASSITGTVPQETQYFGPGTRLLVL.

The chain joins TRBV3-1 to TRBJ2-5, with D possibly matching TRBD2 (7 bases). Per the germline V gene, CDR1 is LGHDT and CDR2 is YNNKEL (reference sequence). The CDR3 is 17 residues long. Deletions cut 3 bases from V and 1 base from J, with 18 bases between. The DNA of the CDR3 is TGTGCCAGCAGCCAGGGCGGGGGCCTGAGGGCCCAAGAGACCCAGTACTTC. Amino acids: CASSQGGGLRAQETQYF.

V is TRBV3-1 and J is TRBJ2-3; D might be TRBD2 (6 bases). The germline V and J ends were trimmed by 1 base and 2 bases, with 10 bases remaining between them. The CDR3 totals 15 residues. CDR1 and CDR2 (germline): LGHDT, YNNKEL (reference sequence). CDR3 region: CASSQGGVLTDTQYF. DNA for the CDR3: TGTGCCAGCAGCCAAGGCGGGGTCCTCACAGATACGCAGTATTTT.

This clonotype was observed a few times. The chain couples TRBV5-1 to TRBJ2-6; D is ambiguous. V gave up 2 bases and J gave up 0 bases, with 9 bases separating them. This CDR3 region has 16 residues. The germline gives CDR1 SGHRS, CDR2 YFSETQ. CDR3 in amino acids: CASSLGRSSGANVLTF. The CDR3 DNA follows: TGCGCCAGCAGCTTAGGACGGAGCTCTGGGGCCAACGTCCTGACTTTC.

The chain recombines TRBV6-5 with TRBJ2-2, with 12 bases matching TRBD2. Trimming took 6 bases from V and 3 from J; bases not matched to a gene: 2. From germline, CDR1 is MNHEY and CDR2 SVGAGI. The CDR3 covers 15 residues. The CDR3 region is CASSLAGGHTGELFF. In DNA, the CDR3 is TGTGCCAGCAGCCTAGCGGGGGGGCACACCGGGGAGCTGTTTTTT.

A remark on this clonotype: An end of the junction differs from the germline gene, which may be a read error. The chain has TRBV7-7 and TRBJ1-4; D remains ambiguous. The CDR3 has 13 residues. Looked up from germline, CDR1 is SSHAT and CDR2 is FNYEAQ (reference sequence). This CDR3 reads CASSLALEEKLFF. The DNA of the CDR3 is TGTGCTAGCAGCTTAGCATTAGAAGAAAAACTGTTTTTT.

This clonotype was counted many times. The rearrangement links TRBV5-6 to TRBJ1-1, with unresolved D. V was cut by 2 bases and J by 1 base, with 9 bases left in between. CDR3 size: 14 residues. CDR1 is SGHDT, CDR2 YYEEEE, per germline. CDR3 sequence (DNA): TGTGCCAGCAGCTTCTTCGCGGGGAACACTGAAGCTTTCTTT. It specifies CASSFFAGNTEAFF. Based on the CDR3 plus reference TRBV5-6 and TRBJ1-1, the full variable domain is DAGVTQSPTHLIKTRGQQVTLRCSPKSGHDTVSWYQQALGQGPQFIFQYYEEEERQRGNFPDRFSGHQFPNYSSELNVNALLLGDSALYLCASSFFAGNTEAFFGQGTRLTVV.